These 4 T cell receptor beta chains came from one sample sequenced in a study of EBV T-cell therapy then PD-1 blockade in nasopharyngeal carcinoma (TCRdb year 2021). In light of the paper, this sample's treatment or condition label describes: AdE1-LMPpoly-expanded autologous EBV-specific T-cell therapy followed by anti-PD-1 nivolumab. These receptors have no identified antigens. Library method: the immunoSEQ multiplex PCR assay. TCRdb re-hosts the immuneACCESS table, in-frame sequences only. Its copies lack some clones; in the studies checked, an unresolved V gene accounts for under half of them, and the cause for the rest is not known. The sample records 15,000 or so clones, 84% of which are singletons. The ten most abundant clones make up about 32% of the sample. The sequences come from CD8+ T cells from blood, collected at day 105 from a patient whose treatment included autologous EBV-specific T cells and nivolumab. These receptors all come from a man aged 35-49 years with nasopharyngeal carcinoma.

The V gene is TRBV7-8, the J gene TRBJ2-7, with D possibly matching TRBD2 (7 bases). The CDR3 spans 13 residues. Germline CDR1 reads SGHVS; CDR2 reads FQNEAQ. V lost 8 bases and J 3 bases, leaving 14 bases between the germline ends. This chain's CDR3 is CASPRGGGYEQYF. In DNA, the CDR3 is TGTGCCAGCCCGAGGGGGGGCGGCTACGAGCAGTACTTC.

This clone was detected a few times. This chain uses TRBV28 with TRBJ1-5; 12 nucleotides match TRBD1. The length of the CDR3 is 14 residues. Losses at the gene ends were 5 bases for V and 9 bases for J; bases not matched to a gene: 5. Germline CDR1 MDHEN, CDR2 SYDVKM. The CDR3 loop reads CASSPGQGARPQHF. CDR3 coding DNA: TGTGCCAGCAGTCCGGGACAGGGGGCGAGGCCCCAGCATTTT.

The CDR3 reads CSAAFGLEAFF. CDR3 DNA sequence: TGCAGCGCCGCCTTCGGACTCGAAGCTTTCTTT. The rearrangement uses TRBV29-1 and TRBJ1-1, with D uncertain. The CDR3 contains 11 residues. Germline lookup yields CDR1 SQVTM and CDR2 ANQGSEA. With 7 bases removed from V and 8 bases from J, the gap between germline ends came to 14 bases.

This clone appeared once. CDR3 coding DNA: TGTGCCAGCAGCTTGGAAGGGGTCGAGCAGTACTTC. This translates into CASSLEGVEQYF. The chain recombines TRBV5-8 with TRBJ2-7; weak D call: TRBD1 (5 bases). Germline V gene data show CDR1 as SGHTS and CDR2 as YDEGEE. The CDR3 contains 12 residues. V was clipped by 0 bases and J by 6 bases, with 7 bases between them.